This TCR beta chain was observed in a study of T cells in Graves' hyperthyroidism and ophthalmopathy. Findings of the study overall: Peripheral blood also featured most of the thyroid clonotypes expanded above 0.001.

TCR beta CDR3 regions were amplified from RNA transcripts. TCR CDR3 regions were first amplified by RT-PCR with HTBI primers. TCRdb itself ran the multiplex PCR reads through MiXCR, one entry per CDR3 protein. The data show a few hundred thousand distinct CDR3 sequences, with 20% to 25% seen just once and less than 75% held by the top ten. Worth noting for this clonotype: The antigen remains undetermined.

V gave up 1 base and J gave up 1 base, with 10 bases separating them. Germline V gives CDR1 SGHAT, CDR2 FQNNGV. This CDR3 spans 16 amino acids. The diagnoses drew upon clinical symptoms, serum thyroxine and TRAb, thyroid ultrasound and orbital computed tomography. The authors obtained PBMCs from around 11 ml of fresh peripheral blood. Sequenced input: blood. The genes are TRBV11-2 and TRBJ2-2; a weak D match, TRBD1 (6 bases). This clonotype was sampled from a man aged 50 or older with Graves' hyperthyroidism. This chain's CDR3 is CASSLVGTQNTGELFF. CDR3 nucleotides: TGTGCCAGCAGCTTAGTAGGGACACAGAACACCGGGGAGCTGTTTTTT.